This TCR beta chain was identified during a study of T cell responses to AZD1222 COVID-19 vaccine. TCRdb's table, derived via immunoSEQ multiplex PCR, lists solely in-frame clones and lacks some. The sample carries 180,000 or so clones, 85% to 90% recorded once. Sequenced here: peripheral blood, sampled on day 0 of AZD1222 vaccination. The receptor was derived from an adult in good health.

CDR3 bases: TGTGCCAGCAGTTACTTGCAGAACACTGAAGCTTTCTTT. Protein product: CASSYLQNTEAFF. The chain joins TRBV6-5 to TRBJ1-1; D is uncertain. From germline, CDR1 is MNHEY and CDR2 SVGAGI. The CDR3 extends over 13 amino acids. Trimming left V 1 base short and J 1 base short, with 4 bases between.